The 32 T cell receptor beta chains below all came from one sample that was sequenced in a study of OX40 agonist ivuxolimab in advanced cancers. TCRdb's table, derived via immunoSEQ multiplex PCR, lists solely in-frame clones and lacks some. The sample includes more than 70,000 clones, approximately 86% of them seen just once. The specimen was CD4+ or CD8+ T cells sorted from blood, collected in a trial of the OX40 agonist ivuxolimab. The receptor source for this set is an adult with an advanced solid tumor such as melanoma, head and neck, liver or kidney cancer.

J is TRBJ2-7 and V is TRBV7-7, with TRBD2 matching over 8 bases. V shed 8 bases, J shed 9 bases, and the junction held 12 bases outside the gene matches. Germline-derived CDR1 and CDR2 are SSHAT and FNYEAQ (reference sequence). This CDR3 region has 13 residues. CDR3 coding DNA: TGTGCCAGCTCACGGGACGCGGGGGGACCGCAGTACTTC. Its protein is CASSRDAGGPQYF. The entire variable domain, with the rest obtained from reference TRBV7-7 and TRBJ2-7, is as follows: GAGVSQSPRYKVTKRGQDVTLRCDPISSHATLYWYQQALGQGPEFLTYFNYEAQPDKSGLPSDRFSAERPEGSISTLTIQRTEQRDSAMYRCASSRDAGGPQYFGPGTRLTVT.

The V and J genes are TRBV4-1 and TRBJ2-2; possible D gene TRBD1, 6 bases. V shed 2 bases and J shed 3 bases, with 19 bases lying between them. This CDR3 is built from 18 residues. Per the germline V gene, CDR1 is MGHRA and CDR2 is YSYEKL. CDR3 loop: CASSQPSKWGHYTGELFF. CDR3 coding DNA: TGCGCCAGCAGCCAACCGTCCAAATGGGGGCATTACACCGGGGAGCTGTTTTTT.

The chain is built from TRBV28 and TRBJ1-6; D is perhaps TRBD1 (5 bases). The CDR3 runs to 17 residues. Germline V CDR1 and CDR2: MDHEN, SYDVKM. The germline V and J ends were trimmed by 8 bases and 1 base, with 18 bases remaining between them. CDR3 nucleotides: TGTGCCAGCCAGGGCAAGGATTCGGGGTCCTATAATTCACCCCTCCACTTT. Encoded protein: CASQGKDSGSYNSPLHF. Drawing the rest from reference TRBV28 and TRBJ1-6, the complete variable domain is DVKVTQSSRYLVKRTGEKVFLECVQDMDHENMFWYRQDPGLGLRLIYFSYDVKMKEKGDIPEGYSVSREKKERFSLILESASTNQTSMYLCASQGKDSGSYNSPLHFGNGTRLTVT.

This clone was seen a single time. The chain has TRBV25-1 and TRBJ1-5; TRBD1 aligns across 7 bases. The CDR3 spans 15 residues. V was pared by 6 bases and J by 5 bases, with 10 bases of the junction left unmatched. Germline V lookup: CDR1 MGHDK, CDR2 SYGVNS. DNA of the CDR3: TGTGCCAGCAGGGGTGCAGGGGGGATCTATCAGCCCCAGCATTTT. Its protein is CASRGAGGIYQPQHF.

The CDR3 here is CASSLVWLQETQYF. Here the CDR3 DNA reads TGCGCCAGCAGCTTGGTATGGCTGCAAGAGACCCAGTACTTC. The V gene is TRBV5-1, the J gene TRBJ2-5; D is undetermined. Deletions cut 0 bases from V and 2 bases from J, with 8 bases between. The V gene's germline CDR1 is SGHRS and CDR2 YFSETQ. The CDR3 loop spans 14 amino acids.

The V and J genes are TRBV6-6 and TRBJ1-2; a weak D match, TRBD1 (6 bases). V was clipped by 7 bases and J by 5 bases, with 11 bases between them. This CDR3 spans 12 amino acids. In germline, CDR1 is MNHNY, CDR2 SVGAGI (reference sequence). The CDR3 is CASTLGQYGYTF. The CDR3 coding sequence is TGTGCCAGCACCCTTGGACAGTATGGCTACACCTTC.

In DNA form, the CDR3 reads TGTGCCAGCAGCTTAGATTATGGGACAGGGAGTAAAGAGACCCAGTACTTC. Amino acids: CASSLDYGTGSKETQYF. This chain connects TRBV11-3 to TRBJ2-5; 9 bases map to TRBD1. There are 17 residues in the CDR3. The J segment lost 3 bases and the V segment lost 0 bases, leaving 8 bases of the junction unmatched. Germline V gene data show CDR1 as SGHNT and CDR2 as YENEEA.

This chain uses TRBV7-9 with TRBJ2-5; D unclear. Per the germline V gene, CDR1 is SEHNR and CDR2 is FQNEAQ (reference sequence). The CDR3 totals 12 residues. V lost 3 bases to trimming and J lost 0 bases, with 2 bases between them. The CDR3 sequence: CASSLNQETQYF. The CDR3 DNA follows: TGTGCCAGCAGCTTGAACCAAGAGACCCAGTACTTC. Looking up the rest from reference TRBV7-9 and TRBJ2-5 gives the full variable domain: DTGVSQNPRHKITKRGQNVTFRCDPISEHNRLYWYRQTLGQGPEFLTYFQNEAQLEKSRLLSDRFSAERPKGSFSTLEIQRTEQGDSAMYLCASSLNQETQYFGPGTRLLVL.

J is TRBJ2-3 and V is TRBV13; TRBD2 matches at 9 bases. The CDR3 is 16 amino acids. After removal of 4 bases from V and 7 bases from J, the junction contained 12 bases not matched to a gene. CDR1 and CDR2 from the germline V gene are PRHDT and FYEKMQ (reference sequence). The CDR3, as DNA: TGTGCCAGCAGCTCCTCGACTAGCGGCGGTCCCAATACGCAGTATTTT. The encoded protein is CASSSSTSGGPNTQYF.

This chain uses TRBV10-3 with TRBJ1-6, with no clear D. This CDR3 is built from 14 residues. Per germline, CDR1 ENHRY and CDR2 SYGVKD. The germline V and J ends were trimmed by 5 bases and 11 bases, with 16 bases remaining between them. DNA of the CDR3: TGTGCCATCAGTCCCGCGAAAAGGGAGGCACCCCTCCACTTT. Amino acid sequence: CAISPAKREAPLHF.

The gene calls are TRBV14 and TRBJ1-4; 7 bases line up with TRBD1. Germline V gene data show CDR1 as SGHDN and CDR2 as FVKESK. Trimming removed 4 bases from V and 7 bases from J; junction bases left unmatched: 6. The CDR3 runs 14 residues. The CDR3: CASSLQGMREKLFF. The CDR3 nucleotides are TGTGCCAGCAGCCTACAGGGGATGCGTGAAAAACTGTTTTTT. The entire variable domain, with the rest obtained from reference TRBV14 and TRBJ1-4, is as follows: EAGVTQFPSHSVIEKGQTVTLRCDPISGHDNLYWYRRVMGKEIKFLLHFVKESKQDESGMPNNRFLAERTGGTYSTLKVQPAELEDSGVYFCASSLQGMREKLFFGSGTQLSVL.

V gene TRBV13 combines with J gene TRBJ2-7; 9 bases are a match to TRBD1. The V gene's germline CDR1 is PRHDT and CDR2 FYEKMQ (reference sequence). V gave up 2 bases and J gave up 5 bases; unmatched junction bases: 4. The CDR3 has 14 amino acids. CDR3 DNA sequence: TGTGCCAGCAGCTTACCCGGGACAGGGAACGAGCAGTACTTC. Translation: CASSLPGTGNEQYF.

The chain joins TRBV7-2 to TRBJ1-6; D gene ambiguous. The CDR3 contains 15 residues. V lost 6 bases and J 5 bases, leaving 14 bases between the germline ends. CDR1 is SGHTA and CDR2 is FQGNSA in the germline V gene. As DNA, the CDR3 is TGTGCCAGCAGTCGCCAGTACGGGAATAATTCACCCCTCCACTTT. Protein product: CASSRQYGNNSPLHF.

This clone was observed a few times. The gene calls are TRBV5-6 and TRBJ1-2; D is unresolved. Germline V gives CDR1 SGHDT, CDR2 YYEEEE. This CDR3 comprises 13 residues. The V end was cut by 1 base, the J end by 8 bases, with 12 bases between. The CDR3 loop reads CASSLRAEGGYTF. The CDR3 DNA follows: TGTGCCAGCAGCTTGCGGGCAGAAGGGGGCTACACCTTC.

The chain has TRBV7-2 and TRBJ1-2; D gene ambiguous. Trimming removed 2 bases from V and 4 bases from J, with 14 bases in between. CDR3 length: 15 amino acids. The germline CDR1 and CDR2 sequences are SGHTA and FQGNSA. CDR3 in amino acids: CASSLTGGASYGYTF. Here the CDR3 DNA reads TGTGCCAGCAGCTTAACGGGTGGAGCCTCCTATGGCTACACCTTC.

The chain couples TRBV5-4 to TRBJ2-7, with 7 bases matching TRBD2. The CDR3 has 14 amino acids. V lost 2 bases and J lost 2; bases outside the gene matches: 4. Germline assignment: CDR1 SGHNT and CDR2 YYREEE (reference sequence). The CDR3 loop is CASSFPGRAYEQYF. As DNA, the CDR3 is TGTGCCAGCAGCTTCCCAGGGAGGGCCTACGAGCAGTACTTC.

The rearrangement joins TRBV7-2 to TRBJ2-3, with D perhaps assigned TRBD1 or TRBD2 (5 bases each). The CDR3 is 13 residues long. Germline V lookup: CDR1 SGHTA, CDR2 FQGNSA. V gave up 5 bases and J gave up 4 bases, with 10 bases separating them. The CDR3 DNA follows: TGTGCCAGCAGCATCCGAGGGGCAGATACGCAGTATTTT. Translation: CASSIRGADTQYF.

The rearrangement uses TRBV2 and TRBJ2-2; 9 bases map to TRBD1. Germline V gene data show CDR1 as SNHLY and CDR2 as FYNNEI. The CDR3 extends over 17 amino acids. J lost 8 bases, V lost 7 bases, and 17 bases had no gene match. In DNA, the CDR3 is TGTGCCAGCACCCCACTGGCAGGACAGGGGCTTACTGGGGAGCTGTTTTTT. This codes for CASTPLAGQGLTGELFF.

J is TRBJ2-3 and V is TRBV28, with 8 bases that match TRBD1. The trim removed 4 bases at V and 2 bases at J, leaving 11 bases unmatched. The CDR3 is 17 amino acids. Germline-derived CDR1 and CDR2 are MDHEN and SYDVKM. Here the CDR3 reads CASSSKTQGAVTDTQYF. Written as DNA, the CDR3 is TGTGCCAGCAGTTCAAAGACCCAGGGGGCTGTCACAGATACGCAGTATTTT.

The chain uses TRBV28 and TRBJ2-7; a weak D match, TRBD2 (5 bases). The CDR3 loop spans 12 amino acids. Deletions cut 5 bases from V and 3 bases from J, with 8 bases between. Germline V gene lookup returns CDR1 MDHEN and CDR2 SYDVKM. The CDR3 DNA sequence: TGTGCCAGCAGTCTAGCATACTACGAGCAGTACTTC. It codes for CASSLAYYEQYF.

The genes are TRBV7-2 and TRBJ1-3; D ambiguous. The V end lost 5 bases, the J end lost 2 bases, and 13 bases lay between the germline ends. Looked up from germline, CDR1 is SGHTA and CDR2 is FQGNSA. The CDR3 totals 15 residues. The CDR3 nucleotides read TGTGCCAGCAGCCAGGCAGGTCCCACTGGAAACACCATATATTTT. Translation: CASSQAGPTGNTIYF.

This chain links TRBV18 with TRBJ2-7; D not certain. Between the trimmed V and J ends, which lost 3 bases and 2 bases, there was a span of 5 bases. This CDR3 region has 12 residues. Germline CDR1 KGHSH, CDR2 LQKENI. CDR3 coding DNA: TGTGCCAGCTCACCCCAAACCTACGAGCAGTACTTC. Protein: CASSPQTYEQYF. The variable domain in full, completed from reference TRBV18 and TRBJ2-7, reads NAGVMQNPRHLVRRRGQEARLRCSPMKGHSHVYWYRQLPEEGLKFMVYLQKENIIDESGMPKERFSAEFPKEGPSILRIQQVVRGDSAAYFCASSPQTYEQYFGPGTRLTVT.

By its share, this clone is large. V and J are TRBV5-5 and TRBJ1-5; TRBD1 agrees at 9 bases. CDR3 length: 17 residues. In germline, CDR1 is SGHKS, CDR2 YYEKEE (reference sequence). V lost 4 bases, J lost 2 bases, and 10 bases stayed unmatched. CDR3 bases: TGTGCCAGCAGCGGAACAACAGGGGGCTTGGGCAATCAGCCCCAGCATTTT. Translated, it gives CASSGTTGGLGNQPQHF.

The chain recombines TRBV19 with TRBJ2-1, with D unresolved. Germline V lookup: CDR1 LNHDA, CDR2 SQIVND (reference sequence). The CDR3 has 12 residues. V lost 6 bases and J lost 0, with 3 bases in between. The CDR3 region is CASRDSYNEQFF. The CDR3 DNA reads TGTGCCAGTAGGGACTCCTACAATGAGCAGTTCTTC. The whole variable domain, remainder taken from reference TRBV19 and TRBJ2-1, is DGGITQSPKYLFRKEGQNVTLSCEQNLNHDAMYWYRQDPGQGLRLIYYSQIVNDFQKGDIAEGYSVSREKKESFPLTVTSAQKNPTAFYLCASRDSYNEQFFGPGTRLTVL.

CDR3: CASSIALGQGLETQYF. CDR3 coding DNA: TGTGCCAGCAGCATAGCGCTGGGACAGGGTCTAGAGACCCAGTACTTC. This chain joins TRBV5-5 and TRBJ2-5, with TRBD1 identical over 9 bases. The CDR3 runs to 16 residues. Germline lookup yields CDR1 SGHKS and CDR2 YYEKEE (reference sequence). V was pared by 4 bases and J by 4 bases, with 11 bases of the junction left unmatched.

Only a few counts were recorded for this clone. The genes are TRBV7-9 and TRBJ1-1, with D uncertain. This CDR3 spans 11 amino acids. Per the germline V gene, CDR1 is SEHNR and CDR2 is FQNEAQ (reference sequence). The V gene lost 5 bases and the J gene lost 3 bases, with 4 bases spanning the gap. For the CDR3, the DNA is TGTGCCAGCAGCCCCTACACTGAAGCTTTCTTT. It specifies CASSPYTEAFF.

As concerns this clone: Distinct nucleotide sequences in the sample also encode this CDR3. This chain uses TRBV2 with TRBJ1-6; TRBD1 might be the D (5 bases). Per germline, CDR1 SNHLY and CDR2 FYNNEI. The CDR3 is made up of 17 amino acids. V was clipped by 4 bases and J by 3 bases, with 16 bases between them. The CDR3 DNA is TGTGCCAGCAGTGCCCGGGGCGGGGCTGGCTATAATTCACCCCTCCACTTT. It is translated as CASSARGGAGYNSPLHF.

The chain recombines TRBV1 with TRBJ2-7; the D call in the table, TRBD1, was not verified against the DNA. TRBV1 is noted as a pseudogene. The CDR3 totals 14 residues. The CDR3 spells CTSSQDGGTYEQYF. CDR3 sequence (DNA): TGCACCAGCAGCCAAGATGGGGGCACCTACGAGCAGTACTTC.

The chain recombines TRBV11-2 with TRBJ2-7; D not certain. V was clipped by 7 bases and J by 4 bases, with 11 bases between them. CDR1 SGHAT and CDR2 FQNNGV come from the germline V gene. This CDR3 spans 12 amino acids. CDR3 DNA sequence: TGTGCCAGCACCTCTTCAAGGTACGAGCAGTACTTC. Translated: CASTSSRYEQYF.

The CDR3 region is CSVVGTGLYEQYF. CDR3 nucleotides: TGCAGCGTTGTTGGGACAGGGCTCTACGAGCAGTACTTC. The chain links TRBV29-1 to TRBJ2-7, with 9 bases lining up with TRBD1. V lost 4 bases and J lost 3; bases outside the gene matches: 4. The CDR3 contains 13 residues. CDR1 is SQVTM, CDR2 ANQGSEA, per germline.

This clone was found a few times. The CDR3 loop reads CASSEQGSNQPQHF. DNA for the CDR3: TGTGCCAGCAGTGAACAGGGCAGCAATCAGCCCCAGCATTTT. The chain combines TRBV6-1 with TRBJ1-5; a possible D gene is TRBD1 (5 bases). V gave up 2 bases and J gave up 1 base, with 6 bases separating them. The germline V gene encodes CDR1 MNHNS and CDR2 SASEGT. The CDR3 covers 14 residues.

The chain employs TRBV5-4 and TRBJ2-5; TRBD2 matches 8 bases. Per the germline V gene, CDR1 is SGHNT and CDR2 is YYREEE (reference sequence). This CDR3 region has 16 residues. Trimming cost V 3 bases and J 4 bases; bases outside gene matches: 11. The CDR3 region has the DNA TGTGCCAGCAGCTCCCCCGTGCGGGGGGAGCCAGAGACCCAGTACTTC. It codes for CASSSPVRGEPETQYF.